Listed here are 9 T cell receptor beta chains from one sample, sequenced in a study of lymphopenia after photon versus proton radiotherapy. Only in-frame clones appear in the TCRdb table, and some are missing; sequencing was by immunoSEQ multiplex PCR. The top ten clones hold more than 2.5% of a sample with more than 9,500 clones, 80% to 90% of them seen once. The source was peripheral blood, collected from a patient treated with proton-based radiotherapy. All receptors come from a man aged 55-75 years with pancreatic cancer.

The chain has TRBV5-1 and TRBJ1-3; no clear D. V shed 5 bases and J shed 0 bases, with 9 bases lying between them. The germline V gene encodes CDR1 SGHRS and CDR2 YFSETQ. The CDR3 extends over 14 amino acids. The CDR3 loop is CASRAGTSGNTIYF. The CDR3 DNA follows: TGCGCCAGCAGAGCAGGAACCTCTGGAAACACCATATATTTT.

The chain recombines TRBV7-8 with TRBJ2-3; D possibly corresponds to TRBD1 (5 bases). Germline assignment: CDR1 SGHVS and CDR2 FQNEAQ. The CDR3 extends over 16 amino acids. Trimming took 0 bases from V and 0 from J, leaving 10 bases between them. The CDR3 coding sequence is TGTGCCAGCAGCTTAGCCGGACACTCTAGCACAGATACGCAGTATTTT. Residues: CASSLAGHSSTDTQYF.

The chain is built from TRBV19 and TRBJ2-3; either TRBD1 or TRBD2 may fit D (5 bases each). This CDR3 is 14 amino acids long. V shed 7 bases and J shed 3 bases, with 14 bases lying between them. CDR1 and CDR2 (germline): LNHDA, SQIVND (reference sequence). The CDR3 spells CASTSVGRTDTQYF. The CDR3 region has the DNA TGTGCCAGTACCTCCGTGGGACGAACAGATACGCAGTATTTT.

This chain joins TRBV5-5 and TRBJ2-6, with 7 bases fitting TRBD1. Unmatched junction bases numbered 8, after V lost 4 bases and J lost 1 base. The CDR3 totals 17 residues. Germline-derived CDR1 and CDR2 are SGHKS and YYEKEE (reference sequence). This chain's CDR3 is CASSPPLTGSGANVLTF. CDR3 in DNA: TGTGCCAGCAGCCCTCCCCTGACAGGGTCTGGGGCCAACGTCCTGACTTTC.

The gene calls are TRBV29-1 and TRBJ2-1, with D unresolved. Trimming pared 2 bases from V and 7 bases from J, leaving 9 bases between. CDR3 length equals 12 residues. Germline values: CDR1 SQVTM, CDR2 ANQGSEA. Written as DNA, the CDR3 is TGCAGCGTTGAAATCCGTCGGAATGAGCAGTTCTTC. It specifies CSVEIRRNEQFF.

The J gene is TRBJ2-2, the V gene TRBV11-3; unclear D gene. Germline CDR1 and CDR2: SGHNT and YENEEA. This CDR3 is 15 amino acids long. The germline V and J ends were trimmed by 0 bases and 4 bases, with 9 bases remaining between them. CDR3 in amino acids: CASSLEALVTGELFF. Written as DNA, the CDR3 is TGTGCCAGCAGCTTAGAGGCCTTGGTCACCGGGGAGCTGTTTTTT.

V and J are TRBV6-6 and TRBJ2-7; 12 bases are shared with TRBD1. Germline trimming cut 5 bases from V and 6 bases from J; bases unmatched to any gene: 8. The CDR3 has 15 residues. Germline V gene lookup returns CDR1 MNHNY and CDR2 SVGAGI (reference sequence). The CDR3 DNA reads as TGTGCCAGCAGTGGACAGGGACAGGGGGCTCTCGAGCAGTACTTC. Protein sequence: CASSGQGQGALEQYF.

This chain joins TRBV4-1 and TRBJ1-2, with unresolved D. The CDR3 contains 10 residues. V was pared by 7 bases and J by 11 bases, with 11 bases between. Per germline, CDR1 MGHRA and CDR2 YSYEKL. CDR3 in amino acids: CASTPSRYTF. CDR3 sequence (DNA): TGCGCCAGCACCCCGAGTCGTTACACCTTC.

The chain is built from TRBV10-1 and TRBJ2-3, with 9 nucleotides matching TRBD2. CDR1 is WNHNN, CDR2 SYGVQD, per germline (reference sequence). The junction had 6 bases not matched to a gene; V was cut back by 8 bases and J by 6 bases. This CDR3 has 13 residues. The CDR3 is CASGASGTDTQYF. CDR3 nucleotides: TGCGCCAGCGGGGCTAGCGGGACCGATACGCAGTATTTT.